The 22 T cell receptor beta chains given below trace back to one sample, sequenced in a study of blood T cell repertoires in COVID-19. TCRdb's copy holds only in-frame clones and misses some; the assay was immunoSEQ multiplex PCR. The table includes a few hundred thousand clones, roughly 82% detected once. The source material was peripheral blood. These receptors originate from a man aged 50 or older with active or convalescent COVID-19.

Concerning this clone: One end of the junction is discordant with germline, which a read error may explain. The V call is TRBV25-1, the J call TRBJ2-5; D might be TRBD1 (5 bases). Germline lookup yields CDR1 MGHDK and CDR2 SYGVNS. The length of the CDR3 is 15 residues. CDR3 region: CASNICNRHHETQYF. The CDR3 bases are TGTGCCAGCAATATCTGTAACAGGCACCACGAGACCCAGTACTTC.

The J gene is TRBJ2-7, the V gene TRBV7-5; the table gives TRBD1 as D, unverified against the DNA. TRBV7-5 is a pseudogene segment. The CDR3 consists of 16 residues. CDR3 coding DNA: TGTGTCAGAAGCATACGCCCCCGGGGACAGGGCTACGAGCAGTACTTC. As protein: CVRSIRPRGQGYEQYF.

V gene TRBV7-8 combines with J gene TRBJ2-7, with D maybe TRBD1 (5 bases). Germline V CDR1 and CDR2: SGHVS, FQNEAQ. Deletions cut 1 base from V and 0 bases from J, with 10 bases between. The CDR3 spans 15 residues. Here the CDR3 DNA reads TGTGCCAGCAGCTTAGGCAGGGCTAGCTCCTACGAGCAGTACGTC. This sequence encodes CASSLGRASSYEQYV.

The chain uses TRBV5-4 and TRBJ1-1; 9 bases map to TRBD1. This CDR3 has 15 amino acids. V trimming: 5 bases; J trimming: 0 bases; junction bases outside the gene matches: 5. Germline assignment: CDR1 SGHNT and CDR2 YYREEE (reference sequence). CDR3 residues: CASRAGQGMNTEAFF. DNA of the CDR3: TGTGCCAGCAGAGCCGGACAGGGGATGAACACTGAAGCTTTCTTT.

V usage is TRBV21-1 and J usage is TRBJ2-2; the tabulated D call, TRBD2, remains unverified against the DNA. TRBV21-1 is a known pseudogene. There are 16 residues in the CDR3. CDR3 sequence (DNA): TGTGCCAGCAGCAAAGTAGGCGCGGGAAAGACCGGGGAGCTGTTTTTT. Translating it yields CASSKVGAGKTGELFF.

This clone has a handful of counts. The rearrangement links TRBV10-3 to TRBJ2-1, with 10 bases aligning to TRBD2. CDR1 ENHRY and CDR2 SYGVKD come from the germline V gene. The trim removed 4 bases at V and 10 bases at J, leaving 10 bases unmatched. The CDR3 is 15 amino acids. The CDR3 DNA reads TGTGCCATCAGTGGGGGACTAGCGTCATCAGGGGAGCAGTTCTTC. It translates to CAISGGLASSGEQFF.

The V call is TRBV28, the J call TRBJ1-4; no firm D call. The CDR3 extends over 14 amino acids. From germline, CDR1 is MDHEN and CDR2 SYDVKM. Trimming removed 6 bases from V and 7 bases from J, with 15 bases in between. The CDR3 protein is CASRLRRSSEKLFF. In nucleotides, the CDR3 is TGTGCCAGCAGGTTACGGAGATCCAGTGAAAAACTGTTTTTT. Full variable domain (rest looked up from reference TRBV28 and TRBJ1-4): DVKVTQSSRYLVKRTGEKVFLECVQDMDHENMFWYRQDPGLGLRLIYFSYDVKMKEKGDIPEGYSVSREKKERFSLILESASTNQTSMYLCASRLRRSSEKLFFGSGTQLSVL.

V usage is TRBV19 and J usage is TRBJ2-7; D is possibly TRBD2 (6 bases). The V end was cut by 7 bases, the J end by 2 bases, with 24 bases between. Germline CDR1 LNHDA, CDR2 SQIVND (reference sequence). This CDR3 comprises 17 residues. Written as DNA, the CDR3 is TGTGCCAGTATGGGGGGTCATGTGCAGGGTACCCCCTACGAGCAGTACGTC. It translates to CASMGGHVQGTPYEQYV.

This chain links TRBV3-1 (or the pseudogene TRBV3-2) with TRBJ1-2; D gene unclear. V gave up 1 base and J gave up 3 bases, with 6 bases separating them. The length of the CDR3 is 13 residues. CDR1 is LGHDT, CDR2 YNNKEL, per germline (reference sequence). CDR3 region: CASSQGGYYGYTF. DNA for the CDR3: TGTGCCAGCAGCCAAGGAGGGTACTATGGCTACACCTTC.

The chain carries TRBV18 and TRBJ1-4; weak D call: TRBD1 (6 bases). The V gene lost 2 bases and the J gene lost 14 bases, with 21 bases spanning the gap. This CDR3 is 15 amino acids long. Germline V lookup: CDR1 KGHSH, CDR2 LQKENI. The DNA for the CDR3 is TGTGCCAGCTCACCATTACAGGGTCCTGAGGGGCGTCTGTTTTTT. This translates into CASSPLQGPEGRLFF. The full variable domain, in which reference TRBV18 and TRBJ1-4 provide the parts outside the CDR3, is NAGVMQNPRHLVRRRGQEARLRCSPMKGHSHVYWYRQLPEEGLKFMVYLQKENIIDESGMPKERFSAEFPKEGPSILRIQQVVRGDSAAYFCASSPLQGPEGRLFFGSGTQLSVL.

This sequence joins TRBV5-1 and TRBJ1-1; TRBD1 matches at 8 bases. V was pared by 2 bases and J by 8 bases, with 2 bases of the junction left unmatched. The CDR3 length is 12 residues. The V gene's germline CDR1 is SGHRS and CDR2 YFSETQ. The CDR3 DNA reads TGCGCCAGCAGCTTAACAGGGGGGGAAGCTTTCTTT. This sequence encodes CASSLTGGEAFF.

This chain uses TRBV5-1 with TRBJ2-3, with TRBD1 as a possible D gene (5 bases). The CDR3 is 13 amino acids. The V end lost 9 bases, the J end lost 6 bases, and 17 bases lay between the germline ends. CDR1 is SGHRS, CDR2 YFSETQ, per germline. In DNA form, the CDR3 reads TGCGCCACCGAAAGGTCCCCAGGGGATACGCAGTATTTT. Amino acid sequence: CATERSPGDTQYF.

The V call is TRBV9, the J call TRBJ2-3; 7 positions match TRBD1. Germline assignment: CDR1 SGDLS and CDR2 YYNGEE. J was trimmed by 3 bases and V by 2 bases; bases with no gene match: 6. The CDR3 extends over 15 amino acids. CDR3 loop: CASSVATGTTDTQYF. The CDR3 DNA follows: TGTGCCAGCAGCGTGGCGACAGGGACAACAGATACGCAGTATTTT.

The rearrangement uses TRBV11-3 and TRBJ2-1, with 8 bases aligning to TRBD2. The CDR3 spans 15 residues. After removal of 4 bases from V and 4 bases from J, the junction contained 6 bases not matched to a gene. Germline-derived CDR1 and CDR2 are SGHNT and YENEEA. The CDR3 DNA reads TGTGCCAGCAGCTCGCCCGGGACTAGATACAATGAGCAGTTCTTC. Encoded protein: CASSSPGTRYNEQFF.

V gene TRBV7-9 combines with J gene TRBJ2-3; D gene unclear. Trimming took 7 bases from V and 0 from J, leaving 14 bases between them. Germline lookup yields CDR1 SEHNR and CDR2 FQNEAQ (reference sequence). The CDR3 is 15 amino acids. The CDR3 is CASTIPPLSTDTQYF. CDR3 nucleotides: TGTGCCAGCACCATACCCCCCCTAAGCACAGATACGCAGTATTTT.

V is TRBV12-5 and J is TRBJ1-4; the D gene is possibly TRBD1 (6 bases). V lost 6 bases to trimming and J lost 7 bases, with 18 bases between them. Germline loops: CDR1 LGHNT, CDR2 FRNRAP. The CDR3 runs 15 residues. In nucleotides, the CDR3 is TGTGCTAGTGGATACCACCTTACAGGGCTTGAAAAACTGTTTTTT. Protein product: CASGYHLTGLEKLFF.

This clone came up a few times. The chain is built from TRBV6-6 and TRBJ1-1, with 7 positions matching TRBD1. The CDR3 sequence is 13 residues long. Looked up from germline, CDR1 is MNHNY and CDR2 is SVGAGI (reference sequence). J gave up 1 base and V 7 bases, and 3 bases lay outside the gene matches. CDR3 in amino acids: CASTDRANTEAFF. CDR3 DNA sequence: TGTGCCAGCACTGACAGGGCGAACACTGAAGCTTTCTTT.

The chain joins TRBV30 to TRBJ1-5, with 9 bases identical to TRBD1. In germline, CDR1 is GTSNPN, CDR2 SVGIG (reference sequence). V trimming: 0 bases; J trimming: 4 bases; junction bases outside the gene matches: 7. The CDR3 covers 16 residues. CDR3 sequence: CAWSVRGQGFNQPQHF. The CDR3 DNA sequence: TGTGCCTGGAGTGTACGTGGACAGGGGTTTAATCAGCCCCAGCATTTT.

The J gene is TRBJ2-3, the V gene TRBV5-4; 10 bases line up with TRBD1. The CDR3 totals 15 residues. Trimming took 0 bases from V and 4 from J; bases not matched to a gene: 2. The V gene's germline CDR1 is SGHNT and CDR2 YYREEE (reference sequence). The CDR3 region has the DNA TGTGCCAGCAGCTTGGGGGGACAGGGGTCAGATACGCAGTATTTT. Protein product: CASSLGGQGSDTQYF.

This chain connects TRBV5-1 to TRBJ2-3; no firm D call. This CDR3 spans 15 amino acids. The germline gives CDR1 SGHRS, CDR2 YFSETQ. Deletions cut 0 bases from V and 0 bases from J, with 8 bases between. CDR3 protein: CASSLDLISTDTQYF. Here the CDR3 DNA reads TGCGCCAGCAGCTTGGACCTAATCAGCACAGATACGCAGTATTTT.

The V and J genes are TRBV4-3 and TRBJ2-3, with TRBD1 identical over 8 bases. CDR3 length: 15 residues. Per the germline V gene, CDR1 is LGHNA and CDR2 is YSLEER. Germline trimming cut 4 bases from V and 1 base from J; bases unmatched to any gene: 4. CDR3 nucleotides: TGCGCCAGCAGCCGATCGGGACAGGGCACAGATACGCAGTATTTT. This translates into CASSRSGQGTDTQYF.

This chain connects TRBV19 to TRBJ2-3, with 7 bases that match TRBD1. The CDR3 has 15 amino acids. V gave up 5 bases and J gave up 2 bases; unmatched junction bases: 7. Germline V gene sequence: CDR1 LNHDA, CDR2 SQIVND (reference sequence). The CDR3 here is CASSSGQVFTDTQYF. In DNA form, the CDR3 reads TGTGCCAGTAGTTCAGGACAGGTTTTCACAGATACGCAGTATTTT.